One and the same sample provided the 14 T cell receptor beta chains below, sequenced in a study of T cells in Graves' hyperthyroidism and ophthalmopathy (dated by TCRdb to the late 2010s). Libraries came from multiplex PCR. For sequencing, an Illumina HiSeq 2000 was employed. TCR beta CDR3 regions were amplified from RNA transcripts. For the first round of RT-PCR on the TCR CDR3, the HTBI primer set was used together with the Qiagen OneStep RT-PCR kit. TCRdb reprocessing: public reads trimmed at Q25 with fastp, clones called with MiXCR, in-frame beta chains kept. For every CDR3 protein sequence, its rows merge into one entry that carries the most common genes and DNA. Across this sample there are a few hundred thousand distinct CDR3 sequences, with roughly an eighth seen only once. The ten biggest clones cover 34% of the sample. The sequenced material came from blood. The receptors originated from a middle-aged woman with Graves' ophthalmopathy.

This clonotype was detected ten times or more. The chain is built from TRBV28 and TRBJ2-1; D is uncertain. CDR3 length equals 17 residues. Trimming took 3 bases from V and 6 from J, leaving 21 bases between them. CDR1 and CDR2 from the germline V gene are MDHEN and SYDVKM. The CDR3 region has the DNA TGTGCCAGCAGTTTTGCCCCCGACTCCCCTTTTGTCAATGAGCAGTTCTTC. Protein sequence: CASSFAPDSPFVNEQFF.

Comments on this clonotype: Compared with germline, one end of the junction differs, possibly owing to a read error. The J gene is TRBJ1-6, the V gene TRBV20-1; weak D call: TRBD1 (6 bases). This CDR3 is built from 11 residues. Germline CDR1 DFQATT, CDR2 SNEGSKA (reference sequence). CDR3 region: CSLGGNSPLHF. CDR3 sequence (DNA): TGTTCCCTAGGGGGTAATTCACCCCTCCACTTT.

V and J are TRBV18 and TRBJ1-3, with D hard to call. V gave up 3 bases and J gave up 0 bases, with 9 bases separating them. Looked up from germline, CDR1 is KGHSH and CDR2 is LQKENI. This CDR3 has 15 residues. Written as DNA, the CDR3 is TGTGCCAGCTCACCCGACAAATTCTCTGGAAACACCATATATTTT. This sequence encodes CASSPDKFSGNTIYF.

This clonotype was recorded a few times. A much larger clone lies a single base off, so this may be a read error. In this CDR3 the conserved last residue, phenylalanine or tryptophan, is missing, so a read error is likely. V gene TRBV28 combines with J gene TRBJ2-1, with 9 positions matching TRBD1. Germline CDR1 reads MDHEN; CDR2 reads SYDVKM. The CDR3 totals 14 residues. The trim removed 6 bases at V and 6 bases at J, leaving 6 bases unmatched. The CDR3 DNA sequence: TGTGCCAGCAGCGGGACAGGGTGGACCAATGAGCAGTTCCTC. It is translated as CASSGTGWTNEQFL.

The chain carries TRBV5-6 and TRBJ1-3, with D possibly being TRBD1 (6 bases). CDR3 size: 16 residues. The germline CDR1 and CDR2 sequences are SGHDT and YYEEEE. V gave up 6 bases and J gave up 0 bases, with 16 bases separating them. CDR3 DNA: TGTGCCAGCACCCGGAGAGGGGGGTTCTCTGGAAACACCATATATTTT. It translates to CASTRRGGFSGNTIYF.

The chain is built from TRBV7-2 and TRBJ2-2; TRBD2 matches at 7 bases. Germline CDR1 reads SGHTA; CDR2 reads FQGNSA. V lost 1 base and J lost 0; bases outside the gene matches: 17. The CDR3 is 21 amino acids. Written as DNA, the CDR3 is TGTGCCAGCAGCTTAGGGTGGAGACACGTCGAGCGGGGACCGAACACCGGGGAGCTGTTTTTT. Translated, it gives CASSLGWRHVERGPNTGELFF.

There are a few counts of this clonotype. The chain recombines TRBV5-1 with TRBJ2-2; 7 bases are a match to TRBD2. The V gene end was trimmed by 6 bases and the J gene end by 3 bases; junction bases not matched to a gene: 5. Germline lookup yields CDR1 SGHRS and CDR2 YFSETQ. This CDR3 is built from 14 residues. CDR3 bases: TGCGCCAGCAACCCTAGCGGTGACACCGGGGAGCTGTTTTTT. Amino acids: CASNPSGDTGELFF.

V is TRBV2 and J is TRBJ2-1; 7 nucleotides line up with TRBD1. Germline-derived CDR1 and CDR2 are SNHLY and FYNNEI. V lost 5 bases and J lost 8; bases outside the gene matches: 15. The CDR3 is 16 residues long. This CDR3 is CASSRRDRDLPYEQFF. The CDR3 nucleotides read TGTGCCAGCAGTAGACGAGACAGGGACCTCCCCTATGAGCAGTTCTTC.

CDR3: CSARDNAAGGHTGELFF. CDR3 coding DNA: TGCAGTGCTAGAGATAATGCAGCGGGGGGCCACACCGGGGAGCTGTTTTTT. This chain links TRBV20-1 with TRBJ2-2; 9 positions agree with TRBD2. This CDR3 has 17 residues. V shed 0 bases and J 3 bases; nucleotides not matched to a gene: 8. Germline CDR1 and CDR2: DFQATT and SNEGSKA (reference sequence).

The sample holds a few counts of this clonotype. The rearrangement uses TRBV15 and TRBJ1-5; no reliable D call. The length of the CDR3 is 18 residues. Germline CDR1 LNHNV, CDR2 YYDKDF (reference sequence). V lost 5 bases, J lost 6 bases, and 26 bases lay in between. As DNA, the CDR3 is TGTGCCACCAGCTCAACGGCCGGGTTACTTAGTTCCATTCAGCCCCAGCATTTT. Encoded protein: CATSSTAGLLSSIQPQHF. The whole variable domain, filled in from reference TRBV15 and TRBJ1-5, reads DAMVIQNPRYQVTQFGKPVTLSCSQTLNHNVMYWYQQKSSQAPKLLFHYYDKDFNNEADTPDNFQSRRPNTSFCFLDIRSPGLGDTAMYLCATSSTAGLLSSIQPQHFGDGTRLSIL.

This clonotype was detected many times. The V call is TRBV7-8, the J call TRBJ2-1, with D uncertain. The CDR3 is made up of 15 amino acids. The ends were cut back, 5 bases at V and 2 bases at J, with 13 bases in the middle. The germline CDR1 and CDR2 sequences are SGHVS and FQNEAQ. The CDR3 here is CASSPAYGPYNEQFF. The CDR3 nucleotides read TGTGCCAGCAGCCCAGCCTATGGGCCCTACAATGAGCAGTTCTTC.

This chain connects TRBV4-1 to TRBJ1-2; 7 bases map to TRBD1. Per germline, CDR1 MGHRA and CDR2 YSYEKL. This CDR3 comprises 16 residues. Losses at the gene ends were 4 bases for V and 2 bases for J; bases not matched to a gene: 10. DNA for the CDR3: TGCGCCAGCAGCCGTTACTGGGACAGCCAAAACTATGGCTACACCTTC. The encoded protein is CASSRYWDSQNYGYTF.

This chain links TRBV6-1 with TRBJ2-7; possible D gene TRBD2, 5 bases. The germline V and J ends were trimmed by 6 bases and 7 bases, with 10 bases remaining between them. There are 11 residues in the CDR3. Germline V lookup: CDR1 MNHNS, CDR2 SASEGT. Here the CDR3 DNA reads TGTGCCAGCAGGGAATCGGGGGAGCAGTACTTC. It yields the protein CASRESGEQYF.

The chain combines TRBV6-1 with TRBJ2-5; the match to TRBD2 covers 7 bases. From germline, CDR1 is MNHNS and CDR2 SASEGT. The V and J ends lost 5 bases and 4 bases, in that order; junction bases with no gene match: 13. The CDR3 has 16 residues. CDR3 amino acids: CASSFRLAPPPETQYF. Here the CDR3 DNA reads TGTGCCAGCAGTTTTCGACTAGCTCCTCCCCCAGAGACCCAGTACTTC.